These 9 T cell receptor beta chains were all obtained from the same sample, sequenced in a study of blood T cell repertoires in COVID-19. The repertoire was sequenced with immunoSEQ multiplex PCR; TCRdb's copy has only in-frame clones and lacks some. The data show 75,000 to 100,000 clones, around 87% seen once. Sequences were obtained from peripheral blood. The receptors were gathered from a human donor in a cohort sampled during active COVID-19.

This chain uses TRBV7-2 with TRBJ2-3; D may be TRBD1 (6 bases). In germline, CDR1 is SGHTA, CDR2 FQGNSA. Trimming pared 5 bases from V and 4 bases from J, leaving 13 bases between. The CDR3 is 14 amino acids. Written as DNA, the CDR3 is TGTGCCAGCAGCGTAGTTGAGGGGGCAGATACGCAGTATTTT. It is translated as CASSVVEGADTQYF.

The V call is TRBV9, the J call TRBJ1-1; 8 bases are a match to TRBD1. The CDR3 consists of 16 residues. With 3 bases clipped from V and 5 bases from J, the junction kept 12 bases outside the gene matches. Germline V gene sequence: CDR1 SGDLS, CDR2 YYNGEE. This chain's CDR3 is CASSASVTGGRTEAFF. The CDR3 DNA is TGTGCCAGCAGCGCATCCGTAACAGGGGGGAGGACTGAAGCTTTCTTT.

As concerns this clone: Germline and junction disagree at one end, which may indicate a read error. The chain couples TRBV7-7 to TRBJ2-1, with D perhaps matching TRBD1 (6 bases). Germline V gives CDR1 SSHAT, CDR2 FNYEAQ (reference sequence). CDR3 size: 15 residues. The DNA of the CDR3 is TGTGCTAGCAGCTTTGGGACACCGGAGATGGGTGAGCAGTTCTTC. Translating gives CASSFGTPEMGEQFF.

The chain recombines TRBV10-3 with TRBJ1-2, with TRBD1 identical over 7 bases. The J segment lost 7 bases and the V segment lost 0 bases, leaving 8 bases of the junction unmatched. Germline CDR1 is ENHRY and CDR2 is SYGVKD. This CDR3 comprises 15 residues. The CDR3 nucleotides are TGTGCCATCAGTGAGTCGGCGACAGGGCCCGGTGGCTACACCTTC. Its translation is CAISESATGPGGYTF.

The V gene is TRBV15, the J gene TRBJ1-5; tentative D call: TRBD1 (6 bases). The V gene's germline CDR1 is LNHNV and CDR2 YYDKDF (reference sequence). The CDR3 loop spans 15 amino acids. Trimming took 4 bases from V and 0 from J, leaving 10 bases between them. The CDR3 here is CATSKDSNSNQPQHF. CDR3 nucleotides: TGTGCCACCAGCAAGGACAGTAATAGCAATCAGCCCCAGCATTTT.

The V call is TRBV3-1 (or the pseudogene TRBV3-2), the J call TRBJ1-2, with a weak D call TRBD1 (6 bases). The CDR3 contains 15 residues. V lost 4 bases, J lost 2 bases, and 14 bases lay in between. The germline gives CDR1 LGHDT, CDR2 YNNKEL (reference sequence). CDR3 bases: TGTGCCAGCAGCCTGACAGGCATCCCCAACTATGGCTACACCTTC. Amino acids: CASSLTGIPNYGYTF.

The CDR3 sequence: CASRGTSGRNTGELFF. The CDR3 DNA reads as TGTGCCAGCAGGGGGACTAGCGGAAGGAACACCGGGGAGCTGTTTTTT. The J gene is TRBJ2-2, the V gene TRBV6-6, with 11 bases matching TRBD2. Germline loops: CDR1 MNHNY, CDR2 SVGAGI (reference sequence). Trimming removed 6 bases from V and 1 base from J; junction bases left unmatched: 4. CDR3 length: 16 amino acids.

This clone was recorded only once. The chain joins TRBV6-5 to TRBJ1-1; unclear D gene. Trimming left V 0 bases short and J 1 base short, with 6 bases between. CDR3 length: 14 residues. Germline CDR1 and CDR2: MNHEY and SVGAGI. CDR3 DNA sequence: TGTGCCAGCAGTTACTCCGGTGGGAACACTGAAGCTTTCTTT. Its protein product is CASSYSGGNTEAFF.

The chain uses TRBV5-1 and TRBJ2-1; tentatively, D is TRBD1 (6 bases). Germline CDR1 is SGHRS and CDR2 is YFSETQ. V shed 6 bases and J shed 4 bases, with 17 bases lying between them. The CDR3 has 15 residues. This CDR3 reads CASTRRRQDYNEQFF. The CDR3 bases are TGCGCCAGCACCCGGAGGAGACAGGATTACAATGAGCAGTTCTTC.